The 6 T cell receptor beta chains listed next were all sequenced from one sample in a study of cytomegalovirus exposure and HLA in healthy donors. TCRdb keeps only in-frame clones here, not all; method: immunoSEQ multiplex PCR. Of approximately 160,000 clones in the sample, around nine tenths are singletons; the top ten hold 4% to 4.5%. The sequenced sample consisted of PBMCs. The receptors come from a man aged 18 to 30 in good health and CMV-seropositive.

The chain links TRBV25-1 to TRBJ1-1, with TRBD1 identical over 7 bases. Trimming removed 3 bases from V and 1 base from J; junction bases left unmatched: 2. Germline lookup yields CDR1 MGHDK and CDR2 SYGVNS. The CDR3 runs 14 residues. The CDR3: CASSDPGGNTEAFF. The DNA for the CDR3 is TGTGCCAGCAGTGACCCAGGGGGGAACACTGAAGCTTTCTTT.

Only one count was recorded for this clone. The chain uses TRBV28 and TRBJ1-2, with TRBD1 matching 12 bases. V lost 4 bases and J lost 6; bases outside the gene matches: 3. CDR1 and CDR2 from the germline V gene are MDHEN and SYDVKM. The CDR3 contains 14 residues. The CDR3 sequence: CASSSGQGADGYTF. The CDR3 nucleotides are TGTGCCAGCAGTTCGGGACAGGGGGCCGATGGCTACACCTTC.

The chain uses TRBV28 and TRBJ2-7, with 9 bases fitting TRBD2. Trimming cost V 8 bases and J 5 bases; bases outside gene matches: 13. Germline V CDR1 and CDR2: MDHEN, SYDVKM. This CDR3 comprises 15 residues. CDR3 in amino acids: CASGLYVAGENEQYF. CDR3 nucleotides: TGTGCCAGCGGACTTTACGTAGCGGGAGAGAACGAGCAGTACTTC.

The V call is TRBV5-4, the J call TRBJ2-1, with 7 bases matching TRBD1. Germline CDR1 and CDR2: SGHNT and YYREEE (reference sequence). V gave up 4 bases and J gave up 9 bases; unmatched junction bases: 7. The CDR3 consists of 13 residues. The DNA for the CDR3 is TGTGCCAGCAGCGACACAGGGGCGGGTGAGCAGTTCTTC. It translates to CASSDTGAGEQFF. Full variable domain (outside the CDR3, taken from reference TRBV5-4 and TRBJ2-1): ETGVTQSPTHLIKTRGQQVTLRCSSQSGHNTVSWYQQALGQGPQFIFQYYREEENGRGNFPPRFSGLQFPNYSSELNVNALELDDSALYLCASSDTGAGEQFFGPGTRLTVL.

V usage is TRBV10-3 and J usage is TRBJ2-1, with TRBD1 identical over 9 bases. V shed 4 bases and J 1 base; nucleotides not matched to a gene: 2. Germline CDR1 is ENHRY and CDR2 is SYGVKD. The CDR3 extends over 15 amino acids. CDR3 bases: TGTGCCATCAGTGTTGGACAGGGGTCCTACAATGAGCAGTTCTTC. It codes for CAISVGQGSYNEQFF.

V gene TRBV28 combines with J gene TRBJ1-2; the match to TRBD1 covers 8 bases. The CDR3 spans 12 residues. After removal of 4 bases from V and 10 bases from J, the junction contained 5 bases not matched to a gene. Germline V CDR1 and CDR2: MDHEN, SYDVKM. This chain's CDR3 is CASSSQGEDYTF. The DNA of the CDR3 is TGTGCCAGCAGTTCACAGGGGGAAGACTACACCTTC.